This note documents a single TCR beta chain sequence. As yet, its antigen is unknown. This specimen comes from a study of T cell responses to AZD1222 COVID-19 vaccine. Germline-derived CDR1 and CDR2 are LGHDT and YNNKEL (reference sequence). Trimming shortened V by 1 base and J by 7 bases, and 16 bases separated the two germline ends. The CDR3 sequence is 16 residues long. Generated by immunoSEQ multiplex PCR, the TCRdb table keeps only in-frame clones and is missing some. The sample contains some 130,000 clones, around 90% of which appear only once. Combined were second doses at about 4 or about 12 weeks. Regarding the study as a whole: Two doses of AZD1222 preceded a rise in Spike-specific TCR breadth and depth. Repertoire sampling happened only post peak T cell response.

The TCR comes from an adult who received the AZD1222 COVID-19 vaccine. The sequencing here drew on peripheral blood, taken 28 days after the second AZD1222 dose. This chain connects TRBV3-1 (or the pseudogene TRBV3-2) to TRBJ2-2, with D possibly being TRBD2 (5 bases). CDR3 region: CASSQVGSAGFGELFF. The CDR3 bases are TGTGCCAGCAGCCAAGTTGGTAGCGCCGGCTTCGGGGAGCTGTTTTTT.